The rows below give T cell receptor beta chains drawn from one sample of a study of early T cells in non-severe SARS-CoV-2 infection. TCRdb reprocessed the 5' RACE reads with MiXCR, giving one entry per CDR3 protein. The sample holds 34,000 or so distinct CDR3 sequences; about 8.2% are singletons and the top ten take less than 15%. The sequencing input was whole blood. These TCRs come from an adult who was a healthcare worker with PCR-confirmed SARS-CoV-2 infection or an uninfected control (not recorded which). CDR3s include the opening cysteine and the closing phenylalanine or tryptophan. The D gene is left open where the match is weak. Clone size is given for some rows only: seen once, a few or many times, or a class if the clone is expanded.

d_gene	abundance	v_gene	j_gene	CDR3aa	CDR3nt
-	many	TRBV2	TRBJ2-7	CAINRDYEQYF	TGTGCCATCAACAGGGACTACGAGCAGTACTTC
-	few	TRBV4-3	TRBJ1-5	CASSQVNGQPQHF	TGCGCCAGCAGCCAAGTTAATGGTCAGCCCCAGCATTTT
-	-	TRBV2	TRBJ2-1	CASSVVGSNEQFF	TGTGCCAGCAGTGTGGTCGGCAGCAATGAGCAGTTCTTC
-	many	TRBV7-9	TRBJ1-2	CASSLSANYGYTF	TGTGCCAGCAGCTTATCGGCTAACTATGGCTACACCTTC
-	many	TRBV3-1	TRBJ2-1	CASSQVIGASYNEQFF	TGTGCCAGCAGCCAAGTAATTGGGGCGTCTTACAATGAGCAGTTCTTC
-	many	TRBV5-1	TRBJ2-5	CASSKEGRKTQYF	TGCGCCAGCAGCAAGGAGGGTAGAAAGACCCAGTACTTC
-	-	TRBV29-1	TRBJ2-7	CSAQGYGEQYF	TGCAGCGCTCAGGGTTATGGCGAGCAGTACTTC
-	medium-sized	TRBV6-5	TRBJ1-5	CASSYSNGRNQPQHF	TGTGCCAGCAGTTACTCGAACGGACGCAATCAGCCCCAGCATTTT
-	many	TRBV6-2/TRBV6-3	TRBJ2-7	CASKKVGYEQYF	TGTGCCAGCAAGAAAGTTGGCTACGAGCAGTACTTC
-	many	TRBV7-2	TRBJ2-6	CASSLITGSGANVLTF	TGTGCCAGCAGCTTAATCACAGGGTCTGGGGCCAACGTCCTGACTTTC
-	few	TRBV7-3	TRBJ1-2	CASSSTRAGLGYTF	TGTGCCAGCAGCTCGACGAGGGCAGGGTTAGGCTACACCTTC
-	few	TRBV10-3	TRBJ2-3	CAIQQNTDTQYF	TGTGCCATACAGCAGAACACAGATACGCAGTATTTT
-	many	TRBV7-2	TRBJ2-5	CASTASLGETQYF	TGTGCCAGCACCGCGAGTCTAGGAGAGACCCAGTACTTC
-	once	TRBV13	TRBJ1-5	CASSLTQDNQPQHF	TGTGCCAGCAGCTTAACACAGGACAATCAGCCCCAGCATTTT
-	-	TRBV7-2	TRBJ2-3	CASSLSRGGGQDTQYF	TGTGCCAGCAGCTTAAGCCGGGGAGGAGGACAAGATACGCAGTATTTT
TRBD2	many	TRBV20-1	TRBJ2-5	CSAREPPLAGGPETQYF	TGCAGTGCTAGAGAGCCCCCCTTAGCGGGGGGGCCTGAGACCCAGTACTTC
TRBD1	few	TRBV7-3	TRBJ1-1	CASSTGQAEAFF	TGTGCCAGCAGCACAGGACAGGCTGAAGCTTTCTTT
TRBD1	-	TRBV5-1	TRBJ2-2	CASSLRESTGTANTGELFF	TGCGCCAGCAGCTTAAGAGAAAGTACCGGGACAGCGAACACCGGGGAGCTGTTTTTT
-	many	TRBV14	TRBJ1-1	CASSPGIWAFF	TGTGCCAGCAGCCCTGGGATATGGGCTTTCTTT
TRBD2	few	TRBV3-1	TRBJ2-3	CASSRPYSGGTDTQYF	TGTGCCAGCAGCCGCCCCTATAGCGGGGGCACAGATACGCAGTATTTT
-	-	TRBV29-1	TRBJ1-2	CSGEQGEGYTF	TGCAGCGGTGAACAGGGCGAAGGCTACACCTTC
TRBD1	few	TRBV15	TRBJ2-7	CATSRGGGQGLWNEQYF	TGTGCCACCAGCAGAGGGGGCGGACAGGGCCTCTGGAACGAGCAGTACTTC
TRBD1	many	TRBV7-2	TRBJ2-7	CASSPIGTGGAYEQYF	TGTGCCAGCAGCCCGATCGGGACAGGGGGCGCGTACGAGCAGTACTTC
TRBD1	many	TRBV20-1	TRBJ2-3	CSYLGTGVFDTQYF	TGCAGTTACCTTGGGACAGGGGTTTTCGATACGCAGTATTTT
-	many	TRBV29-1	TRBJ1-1	CSVVVSSIEAFF	TGCAGCGTTGTTGTTTCGTCTATTGAAGCTTTCTTT
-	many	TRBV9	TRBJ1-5	CASSVEEGYNQPQHF	TGTGCCAGCAGCGTAGAGGAGGGCTACAATCAGCCCCAGCATTTT
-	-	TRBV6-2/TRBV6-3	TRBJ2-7	CASSPYGARLNYEQYF	TGTGCCAGCAGTCCCTATGGGGCACGACTGAACTACGAGCAGTACTTC
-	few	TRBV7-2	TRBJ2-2	CASRPTLKGSAGELFF	TGTGCCAGCAGACCCACGCTCAAGGGGTCGGCCGGGGAGCTGTTTTTT
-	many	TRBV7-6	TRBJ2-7	CASSPGPYEQYF	TGTGCCAGCAGCCCGGGACCCTACGAGCAGTACTTC
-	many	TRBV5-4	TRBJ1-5	CASSSGAPGQPQHF	TGTGCCAGCAGCTCGGGAGCCCCTGGGCAGCCCCAGCATTTT
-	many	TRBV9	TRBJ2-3	CASSLTGPASGTQYF	TGTGCCAGCAGCCTTACCGGTCCCGCCTCGGGTACGCAGTATTTT
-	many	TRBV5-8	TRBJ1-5	CASSLDGQQPQHF	TGTGCCAGCAGCTTGGATGGGCAGCAGCCCCAGCATTTT
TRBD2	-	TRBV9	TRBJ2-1	CASSVVAGVYNEQFF	TGTGCCAGCAGCGTAGTAGCGGGGGTGTACAATGAGCAGTTCTTC
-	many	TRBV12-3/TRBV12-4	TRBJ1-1	CASTRSGNTEAFF	TGTGCCAGCACGCGGAGCGGGAACACTGAAGCTTTCTTT
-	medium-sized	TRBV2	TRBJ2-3	CASSELGRDTQYF	TGTGCCAGCAGTGAACTGGGGAGAGATACGCAGTATTTT
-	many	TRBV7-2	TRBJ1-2	CASSLAGGLSYGYTF	TGTGCCAGCAGCTTAGCGGGGGGACTGAGTTATGGCTACACCTTC
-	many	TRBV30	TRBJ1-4	CAWTPLPQGKLFF	TGTGCCTGGACCCCCCTTCCTCAGGGAAAACTGTTTTTT
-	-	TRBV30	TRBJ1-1	CAWSLEAGGTEAFF	TGTGCCTGGAGTCTAGAGGCAGGCGGGACTGAAGCTTTCTTT
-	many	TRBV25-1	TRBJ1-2	CASSGKGGGYGYTF	TGTGCCAGCAGTGGGAAAGGGGGTGGATATGGCTACACCTTC
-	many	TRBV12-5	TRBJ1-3	CASGLVTGGGGTGNTIYF	TGTGCTAGTGGTTTGGTAACCGGGGGAGGTGGAACTGGAAACACCATATATTTT
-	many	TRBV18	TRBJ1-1	CASSLSGGDTEAFF	TGTGCCAGCTCACTGTCGGGGGGAGACACTGAAGCTTTCTTT
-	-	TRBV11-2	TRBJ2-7	CASSLVYEQYF	TGTGCCAGCAGCTTAGTCTACGAGCAGTACTTC
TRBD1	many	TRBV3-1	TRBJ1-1	CASRPGGITEAFF	TGTGCCAGCAGACCAGGGGGGATCACTGAAGCTTTCTTT
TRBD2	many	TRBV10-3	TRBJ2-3	CATLATGTDTQYF	TGTGCCACACTAGCGACCGGCACAGATACGCAGTATTTT
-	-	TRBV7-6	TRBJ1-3	CASSLIGGFGSGNTIYF	TGTGCCAGCAGCTTAATTGGTGGCTTCGGCTCTGGAAACACCATATATTTT
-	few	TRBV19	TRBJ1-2	CASSIPGTSGFGYTF	TGTGCCAGTAGTATACCGGGGACGTCAGGGTTTGGCTACACCTTC